This T cell receptor (beta chain) was observed in a study of cytomegalovirus exposure and HLA in healthy donors. Study context: An early data release held 75 million to 100 million unique TCRs from HLA-typed donors.

This CDR3 is built from 16 residues. Germline CDR1 is KGHSH and CDR2 is LQKENI. Trimming stripped 2 bases from V and 0 bases from J, with 10 bases between. PCR amplification relied on 60 Vbeta primers (plus 13 Jbeta primers). Data came from immunoSEQ multiplex PCR; TCRdb stores just in-frame clones and leaves some out. This repertoire includes 87,000 or so clones. V gene TRBV18 combines with J gene TRBJ2-2; D unclear. This sequence originates from a man aged 45-65 years in good health and CMV-seropositive. The sample was PBMCs. CDR3 protein: CASSPVPVPNTGELFF. The DNA for the CDR3 is TGTGCCAGCTCACCAGTTCCGGTTCCGAACACCGGGGAGCTGTTTTTT.